Shown below are 2 T cell receptor beta chains from a single sample sequenced in a study of control samples from healthy donors and cancer patients. Produced via immunoSEQ multiplex PCR; TCRdb's table is partial and in-frame only. Of about 130,000 clones in the sample, more than 85% were seen once. The source material was blood. All receptors come from a man between 18 and 29 years old in good health.

V is TRBV28 and J is TRBJ1-1; no definite D call. The CDR3 extends over 14 amino acids. V was shortened by 3 bases and J by 5 bases, with 13 bases between the two germline ends. Germline assignment: CDR1 MDHEN and CDR2 SYDVKM. Here the CDR3 DNA reads TGTGCCAGCAGTTTGGAGGTGGTATGGACTGAAGCTTTCTTT. As protein: CASSLEVVWTEAFF.

This chain links TRBV7-9 with TRBJ1-5; no definite D call. With 10 bases removed from V and 3 bases from J, the gap between germline ends came to 19 bases. CDR3 length: 15 amino acids. CDR1 is SEHNR and CDR2 is FQNEAQ in the germline V gene (reference sequence). CDR3 residues: CATLKIDSSNQPQHF. As DNA, the CDR3 is TGTGCCACCCTCAAAATAGACTCCTCCAATCAGCCCCAGCATTTT.